This is a list of T cell receptor beta chains from one sample in a study of monozygotic twins with inflammatory bowel disease. TCRdb re-called the 5' RACE reads; one entry per CDR3 protein, DNA not given. The sample holds over 110,000 distinct CDR3 sequences. The sample was blood. These receptors all stem from a human donor with ulcerative colitis or Crohn's disease, or a healthy co-twin of an affected twin (not recorded which). The CDR3 runs from the conserved cysteine through the conserved F or W. Each record gives: J gene, V gene, CDR3 protein.

j_call: TRBJ1-1
v_call: TRBV11-1
cdr3_aa: CASSRKRGTEAFF

j_call: TRBJ2-2
v_call: TRBV5-1
cdr3_aa: CASSLQATTNTGELFF

j_call: TRBJ2-5
v_call: TRBV18
cdr3_aa: CASSPLRETQYF

j_call: TRBJ2-2
v_call: TRBV20-1
cdr3_aa: CSALQTHTGELFF

j_call: TRBJ2-1
v_call: TRBV7-3
cdr3_aa: CASSTGTGKYNEQFF

j_call: TRBJ2-7
v_call: TRBV12-3/TRBV12-4
cdr3_aa: CASSYTSEQYF

j_call: TRBJ1-5
v_call: TRBV20-1
cdr3_aa: CSAYAQGQRGQPQHF

j_call: TRBJ1-2
v_call: TRBV7-9
cdr3_aa: CASSRTRGSYGYTF

j_call: TRBJ2-1
v_call: TRBV25-1
cdr3_aa: CASRKHEGSSYNEQFF

j_call: TRBJ2-1
v_call: TRBV25-1
cdr3_aa: CASSGGLAANNEQFF

j_call: TRBJ2-1
v_call: TRBV5-6
cdr3_aa: CASSWGRQSAGGKFF

j_call: TRBJ2-5
v_call: TRBV9
cdr3_aa: CASSVVQNSEETQYF

j_call: TRBJ2-1
v_call: TRBV5-1
cdr3_aa: CASSLWTSGSSYNEQFF

j_call: TRBJ2-3
v_call: TRBV5-1
cdr3_aa: CASSLVAGPGTDTQYF

j_call: TRBJ1-2
v_call: TRBV5-1
cdr3_aa: CASSLSGGAYYGYTF

j_call: TRBJ2-2
v_call: TRBV24-1
cdr3_aa: CATSEISGELFF

j_call: TRBJ2-2
v_call: TRBV5-1
cdr3_aa: CASSLVGGAANTGELFF

j_call: TRBJ2-1
v_call: TRBV20-1
cdr3_aa: CSARTLRLYNEQFF

j_call: TRBJ2-1
v_call: TRBV20-1
cdr3_aa: CSAATGGWDNEQFF

j_call: TRBJ1-5
v_call: TRBV6-5
cdr3_aa: CASSYGQSQGQPQHF

j_call: TRBJ2-7
v_call: TRBV5-1
cdr3_aa: CASSLDGTNSYEQYF

j_call: TRBJ2-1
v_call: TRBV19
cdr3_aa: CASSMRVLVIGNEQFF

j_call: TRBJ2-3
v_call: TRBV7-2
cdr3_aa: CASSTLAGTLTDTQYF

j_call: TRBJ2-1
v_call: TRBV6-1
cdr3_aa: CASRSGGSGNNEQFF

j_call: TRBJ2-6
v_call: TRBV2
cdr3_aa: CASTSLRGQGSSGANVLTF

j_call: TRBJ2-1
v_call: TRBV25-1
cdr3_aa: CASSETSGYYNEQFF

j_call: TRBJ1-1
v_call: TRBV3-1
cdr3_aa: CASSQGGFNTEAFF

j_call: TRBJ2-7
v_call: TRBV4-3
cdr3_aa: CASSQDLIRDKVYEQYF

j_call: TRBJ2-1
v_call: TRBV7-9
cdr3_aa: CASSLAVVDNFF

j_call: TRBJ2-5
v_call: TRBV6-1
cdr3_aa: CASSGGRETQYF

j_call: TRBJ1-1
v_call: TRBV5-1
cdr3_aa: CASSPRTGTERAFF

j_call: TRBJ2-1
v_call: TRBV7-8
cdr3_aa: CASSPSPHSYNEQFF

j_call: TRBJ2-5
v_call: TRBV5-1
cdr3_aa: CASSLGGGQETQYF

j_call: TRBJ2-1
v_call: TRBV14
cdr3_aa: CASSQSQGAYNEQFF

j_call: TRBJ1-2
v_call: TRBV20-1
cdr3_aa: CSARDIRDYGYTF

j_call: TRBJ2-7
v_call: TRBV7-2
cdr3_aa: CASSLRGTSGYEQYF

j_call: TRBJ2-1
v_call: TRBV12-3/TRBV12-4
cdr3_aa: CASSLADFSYNEQFF

j_call: TRBJ2-2
v_call: TRBV5-1
cdr3_aa: CASRGTANTGELFF

j_call: TRBJ2-3
v_call: TRBV13
cdr3_aa: CASSLGAGLSTDTQYF

j_call: TRBJ2-7
v_call: TRBV7-8
cdr3_aa: CASSLARAPYEQYF

j_call: TRBJ2-7
v_call: TRBV6-4
cdr3_aa: CASSDSDRGEQYF

j_call: TRBJ1-2
v_call: TRBV18
cdr3_aa: CASSPIQGAIGYTF

j_call: TRBJ2-3
v_call: TRBV4-1
cdr3_aa: CASSQNLVAGAVDTQYF

j_call: TRBJ2-1
v_call: TRBV11-2
cdr3_aa: CASSFHGPTFF

j_call: TRBJ2-7
v_call: TRBV20-1
cdr3_aa: CSARESRSYEQYF

j_call: TRBJ1-1
v_call: TRBV20-1
cdr3_aa: CSARGLGHTEAFF

j_call: TRBJ2-7
v_call: TRBV7-2
cdr3_aa: CASSLAGGRNSYEQYF

j_call: TRBJ2-3
v_call: TRBV11-2
cdr3_aa: CASSLAKGISTDTQYF

j_call: TRBJ2-7
v_call: TRBV11-2
cdr3_aa: CASKSFRETPEQYF

j_call: TRBJ1-1
v_call: TRBV27
cdr3_aa: CASSPWTGPNTEAFF

j_call: TRBJ2-5
v_call: TRBV6-6
cdr3_aa: CASTKGDIQETQYF

j_call: TRBJ2-7
v_call: TRBV24-1
cdr3_aa: CATSGSGDPYEQYF

j_call: TRBJ2-7
v_call: TRBV5-1
cdr3_aa: CASGQDPTGEQYF

j_call: TRBJ1-6
v_call: TRBV20-1
cdr3_aa: CSASYSNSPLHF

j_call: TRBJ1-1
v_call: TRBV6-1
cdr3_aa: CASGSALRNTEAFF